The entry below gives a single TCR beta chain sequence along with its context. The antigen remains undetermined. V lost 5 bases, J lost 6 bases, and 16 bases lay in between. CDR3 length: 14 residues. Germline V gives CDR1 MNHEY, CDR2 SVGEGT. This entry belongs to a study of Ad26.COV2.S vaccination and SARS-CoV-2 variants. Study summary: Into the muscle, Ad26.COV2.S was dosed once or twice, 56 days apart. The study's findings and limits: Post-vaccination breadth of spike-specific CD8+ and CD4+ T cell responses was reportedly substantial.

Clones were sequenced by immunoSEQ multiplex PCR, and TCRdb holds only the in-frame ones, with some missing. This sample has around 450,000 clones, with less than 95% found just once. Treatment given: some 20 received Ad26.COV2.S at low or high dose, single or two shots; about 5 received placebo; per-sample allocation not given. Vaccine and placebo recipients were sampled on day 63 after the first injection. An Ad26 vector carrying the Wuhan-strain SARS-CoV-2 spike served as the vaccine. This sequence joins TRBV6-2 or TRBV6-3 and TRBJ1-2; the D gene is possibly TRBD1 (5 bases). The sequence came from a person aged 18-60 years who received the Ad26.COV2.S COVID-19 vaccine or a placebo. This material consisted of peripheral blood, taken in a trial of Ad26.COV2.S vaccine versus placebo. Written as DNA, the CDR3 is TGTGCCAGCAGTGTCCAGGGTAGACGGGATGGCTACACCTTC. Its protein product is CASSVQGRRDGYTF.